This T cell receptor (beta chain) was profiled in a study of technical replicates of blood from a few donors. Germline V gives CDR1 SNHLY, CDR2 FYNNEI. The CDR3 is made up of 15 amino acids. After removal of 7 bases from V and 2 bases from J, the junction contained 8 bases not matched to a gene. Sequencing used immunoSEQ multiplex PCR; TCRdb keeps in-frame clones, though not all of them. The sample lists under 90,000 clones; about 94% were seen once. Source material: T cells isolated from PBMCs. The receptor comes from a human donor in good health. The chain combines TRBV2 with TRBJ2-7; 10 positions agree with TRBD2. The chain's CDR3 is CASTEASGGTYEQYF. The DNA for the CDR3 is TGTGCCAGCACAGAGGCTAGCGGGGGTACCTACGAGCAGTACTTC. Full variable domain (remainder filled in from reference TRBV2 and TRBJ2-7): EPEVTQTPSHQVTQMGQEVILRCVPISNHLYFYWYRQILGQKVEFLVSFYNNEISEKSEIFDDQFSVERPDGSNFTLKIRSTKLEDSAMYFCASTEASGGTYEQYFGPGTRLTVT.